This paragraph reports one TCR beta chain. These data come from a study of shared clonotypes between healthy human individuals. Losses at the gene ends were 0 bases for V and 5 bases for J; bases not matched to a gene: 2. The germline V gene has CDR1 MNHNY and CDR2 SVGAGI (reference sequence). There are 15 residues in the CDR3. The assay was carried out at the deep level. Data came from immunoSEQ multiplex PCR; TCRdb stores just in-frame clones and leaves some out. The table has about 560,000 clones, around three quarters seen once. V gene TRBV6-6 combines with J gene TRBJ1-2, with 11 bases aligning to TRBD1. This TCR came from a middle-aged woman in good health. Some clones in this sample may be carry-over from other donors' samples. The sample was PBMCs. In nucleotides, the CDR3 is TGTGCCAGCAGTTACTCGGACAGGGGGCAATATGGCTACACCTTC. Amino acids: CASSYSDRGQYGYTF.